The 22 T cell receptor beta chains presented below share a single source sample, sequenced in a study of blood T cell repertoires in COVID-19. Sequencing was performed with immunoSEQ multiplex PCR; in TCRdb, only in-frame clones are kept and a portion is missing. The sample consists of about 180,000 clones, roughly 80% of them appearing once. Sequencing was done on a sample of PBMCs or T cells enriched from blood (not recorded which). All receptors derive from a man between 60 and 70 years old who had been exposed to COVID-19.

V usage is TRBV6-4 and J usage is TRBJ2-7; 9 nucleotides match TRBD1. V lost 4 bases, J lost 7 bases, and 11 bases stayed unmatched. CDR3 length: 15 amino acids. The V gene's germline CDR1 is MRHNA and CDR2 SNTAGT. Here the CDR3 reads CASSVPGQGSGEQYF. CDR3 DNA: TGTGCCAGCAGTGTCCCGGGACAGGGATCGGGAGAGCAGTACTTC.

The CDR3 protein is CASRLAGTGANEAFF. The CDR3 DNA is TGTGCCAGCAGACTTGCCGGGACAGGGGCCAATGAAGCTTTCTTT. V gene TRBV7-2 combines with J gene TRBJ1-1; 10 bases are a match to TRBD1. CDR3 length: 15 amino acids. Germline V gene data show CDR1 as SGHTA and CDR2 as FQGNSA. V dropped 6 bases and J dropped 7; count of bases not matched to a gene: 11.

CDR3 region: CASSSSGQQNTEAFF. The CDR3 DNA reads TGTGCCAGTAGTAGCTCCGGACAGCAGAACACTGAAGCTTTCTTT. The rearrangement joins TRBV19 to TRBJ1-1, with a tentative D call TRBD1 (6 bases). The germline CDR1 and CDR2 sequences are LNHDA and SQIVND (reference sequence). Trimming removed 4 bases at V and 1 base at J, with 13 bases between. The CDR3 is 15 amino acids.

Here the CDR3 reads CASSAGLAGGPQGYEQYF. The CDR3 nucleotides read TGCGCCAGCAGCGCGGGACTAGCGGGAGGGCCGCAGGGTTACGAGCAGTACTTC. This sequence joins TRBV5-1 and TRBJ2-7; 16 bases match TRBD2. Germline V lookup: CDR1 SGHRS, CDR2 YFSETQ. This CDR3 has 18 residues. J gave up 4 bases and V 4 bases, and 11 bases lay outside the gene matches.

This chain links TRBV27 with TRBJ2-7; D might be TRBD2 (6 bases). This CDR3 region has 17 residues. Germline V gene lookup returns CDR1 MNHEY and CDR2 SMNVEV (reference sequence). The germline V and J ends were trimmed by 5 bases and 0 bases, with 20 bases remaining between them. This CDR3 reads CASSRTAGMGSSYEQYF. The CDR3 DNA reads TGTGCCAGCAGTCGGACGGCGGGGATGGGTAGCTCCTACGAGCAGTACTTC.

This sequence joins TRBV19 and TRBJ1-6; no reliable D call. Germline loops: CDR1 LNHDA, CDR2 SQIVND (reference sequence). With 0 bases removed from V and 10 bases from J, the gap between germline ends came to 22 bases. The CDR3 totals 18 residues. The CDR3 region is CASSIDNRARGAESPLHF. The CDR3, as DNA: TGTGCCAGTAGTATAGATAATCGGGCGAGAGGAGCGGAATCACCCCTCCACTTT.

This sequence joins TRBV18 and TRBJ2-5; possibly TRBD2 for D (6 bases). Germline V gene data show CDR1 as KGHSH and CDR2 as LQKENI. There are 15 residues in the CDR3. Trimming shortened V by 6 bases and J by 1 base, and 15 bases separated the two germline ends. The CDR3 loop reads CASSPVGSGQETQYF. Written as DNA, the CDR3 is TGTGCCAGCTCCCCCGTGGGTAGCGGCCAAGAGACCCAGTACTTC.

The V call is TRBV18, the J call TRBJ1-1, with 7 bases identical to TRBD1. Trimming took 4 bases from V and 8 from J; bases not matched to a gene: 4. Looked up from germline, CDR1 is KGHSH and CDR2 is LQKENI. The CDR3 is made up of 12 amino acids. CDR3 in amino acids: CASSLATGEAFF. As DNA, the CDR3 is TGTGCCAGCTCACTTGCGACAGGGGAAGCTTTCTTT.

V is TRBV7-2 and J is TRBJ1-4; TRBD1 might be the D (5 bases). Germline V gives CDR1 SGHTA, CDR2 FQGNSA. The CDR3 has 15 residues. V was trimmed by 5 bases and J by 0 bases, leaving 10 bases between them. As DNA, the CDR3 is TGTGCCAGCAGCCGGGGGGATGCAACTAATGAAAAACTGTTTTTT. Translating gives CASSRGDATNEKLFF.

This clone showed up just once. The J gene is TRBJ2-3, the V gene TRBV2; 8 bases are shared with TRBD2. The CDR3 extends over 14 amino acids. CDR1 and CDR2 from the germline V gene are SNHLY and FYNNEI. CDR3 region: CARGGTRVADTQYF. The CDR3 region has the DNA TGTGCGAGGGGAGGGACTAGGGTGGCGGATACGCAGTATTTT.

The V and J genes are TRBV11-2 and TRBJ1-1; D is possibly TRBD1 (6 bases). V shed 5 bases and J shed 12 bases, with 22 bases lying between them. Germline assignment: CDR1 SGHAT and CDR2 FQNNGV. The CDR3 contains 14 residues. The DNA for the CDR3 is TGTGCCAGCAGCGTTCGAGGGGGACGGGAAATTACTTTCTTT. It codes for CASSVRGGREITFF.

The J gene is TRBJ1-6, the V gene TRBV10-3; D is uncertain. Germline V gives CDR1 ENHRY, CDR2 SYGVKD. V lost 3 bases to trimming and J lost 0 bases, with 9 bases between them. The CDR3 has 16 amino acids. CDR3 sequence reads: CAISDRVSSYNSPLHF. The CDR3 nucleotides read TGTGCCATCAGTGATCGTGTCAGCTCCTATAATTCACCCCTCCACTTT.

This sequence joins TRBV27 and TRBJ1-5, with 7 bases fitting TRBD1. CDR1 is MNHEY and CDR2 is SMNVEV in the germline V gene (reference sequence). The CDR3 extends over 15 amino acids. Trimming took 6 bases from V and 0 from J; bases not matched to a gene: 5. In DNA, the CDR3 is TGTGCCAGCAGCAGAGACAGGGCTAGCAATCAGCCCCAGCATTTT. Translation gives CASSRDRASNQPQHF.

The rearrangement uses TRBV18 and TRBJ1-2; 8 nucleotides line up with TRBD1. Germline V gene sequence: CDR1 KGHSH, CDR2 LQKENI. Trimming took 6 bases from V and 4 from J; bases not matched to a gene: 4. The CDR3 spans 13 residues. DNA of the CDR3: TGTGCCAGCTCCCCGGGACAGGTCTATGGCTACACCTTC. Translation gives CASSPGQVYGYTF.

In its sample, this clone was seen a few times. The chain recombines TRBV19 with TRBJ1-1; D is undetermined. Between the trimmed V and J ends, which lost 11 bases and 0 bases, there was a span of 16 bases. Germline assignment: CDR1 LNHDA and CDR2 SQIVND (reference sequence). The CDR3 totals 14 residues. CDR3 sequence: CASEVGSMNTEAFF. Written as DNA, the CDR3 is TGTGCCTCGGAGGTGGGTTCCATGAACACTGAAGCTTTCTTT. Together with reference TRBV19 and TRBJ1-1, the CDR3 gives the full variable domain: DGGITQSPKYLFRKEGQNVTLSCEQNLNHDAMYWYRQDPGQGLRLIYYSQIVNDFQKGDIAEGYSVSREKKESFPLTVTSAQKNPTAFYLCASEVGSMNTEAFFGQGTRLTVV.

The V gene is TRBV11-2, the J gene TRBJ2-4; tentative D call: TRBD1 (5 bases). CDR3 length equals 14 residues. The V end was cut by 4 bases, the J end by 5 bases, with 12 bases between. Germline CDR1 and CDR2: SGHAT and FQNNGV. This CDR3 is CASSSRLGQNIQYF. In DNA form, the CDR3 reads TGTGCCAGCAGCTCCCGGTTGGGGCAAAACATTCAGTACTTC.

This clone was seen only once. V is TRBV5-1 and J is TRBJ2-4; D is perhaps TRBD2 (7 bases). Germline lookup yields CDR1 SGHRS and CDR2 YFSETQ. This CDR3 spans 17 amino acids. Trimming cost V 4 bases and J 2 bases, with 19 bases left between them. The CDR3 coding sequence is TGCGCCAGCAGCCATAAGAATCGGGGGGCAACCAAAAACATTCAGTACTTC. Its protein product is CASSHKNRGATKNIQYF.

This clone was seen a few times. The J gene is TRBJ2-1, the V gene TRBV27; 14 positions agree with TRBD2. The CDR3 totals 17 residues. Germline V lookup: CDR1 MNHEY, CDR2 SMNVEV (reference sequence). The V segment lost 6 bases and the J segment 3 bases; nucleotides outside the gene matches: 7. The CDR3: CASRKGLAGVGYNEQFF. The CDR3 nucleotides read TGTGCCAGCAGGAAGGGACTAGCGGGAGTAGGCTACAATGAGCAGTTCTTC.

The chain recombines TRBV10-2 with TRBJ2-7; TRBD2 matches at 8 bases. This CDR3 region has 14 residues. CDR1 is WSHSY, CDR2 SAAADI, per germline. With V trimmed by 10 bases and J by 2 bases, 10 bases remained unmatched. In DNA, the CDR3 is TGCGCCACTCTTCTTAAGCGGGAGACCTACGAGCAGTACTTC. Its translation is CATLLKRETYEQYF.

This clone was observed a single time. V and J are TRBV27 and TRBJ2-3; D not certain. The CDR3 length is 14 residues. CDR1 is MNHEY, CDR2 SMNVEV, per germline (reference sequence). Trimming shortened V by 3 bases and J by 1 base, and 8 bases separated the two germline ends. The CDR3 spells CASSLGKGTDTQYF. Written as DNA, the CDR3 is TGTGCCAGCAGTTTGGGCAAGGGCACAGATACGCAGTATTTT.

This clone occurred once. The rearrangement joins TRBV29-1 to TRBJ1-5; 9 nucleotides line up with TRBD1. Germline assignment: CDR1 SQVTM and CDR2 ANQGSEA. This CDR3 region has 14 residues. V gave up 4 bases and J gave up 2 bases; unmatched junction bases: 3. The CDR3 bases are TGCAGCGTTGCGGACAGGGGACGCAATCAGCCCCAGCATTTT. Residues: CSVADRGRNQPQHF.

V is TRBV6-6 and J is TRBJ1-2, with 7 bases lining up with TRBD1. Looked up from germline, CDR1 is MNHNY and CDR2 is SVGAGI (reference sequence). V shed 0 bases and J 6 bases; nucleotides not matched to a gene: 4. CDR3 length: 14 amino acids. The DNA of the CDR3 is TGTGCCAGCAGTTACTCGACAGGGATGAATGGCTACACCTTC. It is translated as CASSYSTGMNGYTF.